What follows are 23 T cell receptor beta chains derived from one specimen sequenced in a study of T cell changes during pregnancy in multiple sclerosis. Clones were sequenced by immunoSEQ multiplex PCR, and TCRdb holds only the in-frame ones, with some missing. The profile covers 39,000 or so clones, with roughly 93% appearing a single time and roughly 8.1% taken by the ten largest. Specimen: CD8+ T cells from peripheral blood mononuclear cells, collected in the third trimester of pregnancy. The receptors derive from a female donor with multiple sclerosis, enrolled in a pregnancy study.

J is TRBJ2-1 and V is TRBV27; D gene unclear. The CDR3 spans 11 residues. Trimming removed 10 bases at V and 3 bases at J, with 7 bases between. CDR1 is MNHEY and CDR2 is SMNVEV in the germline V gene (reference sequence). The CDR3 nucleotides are TGTGCCACCCTCAGCTACAATGAGCAGTTCTTC. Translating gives CATLSYNEQFF.

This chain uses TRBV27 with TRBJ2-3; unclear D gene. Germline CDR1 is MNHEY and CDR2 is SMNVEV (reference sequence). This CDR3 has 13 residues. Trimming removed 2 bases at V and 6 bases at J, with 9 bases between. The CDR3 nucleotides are TGTGCCAGCAGTTTAACCAATCAGGATACGCAGTATTTT. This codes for CASSLTNQDTQYF.

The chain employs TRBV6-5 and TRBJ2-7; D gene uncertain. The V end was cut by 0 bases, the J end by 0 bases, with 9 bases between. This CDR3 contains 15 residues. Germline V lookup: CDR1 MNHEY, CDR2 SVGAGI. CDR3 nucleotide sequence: TGTGCCAGCAGTTACTCGCCAGGTCACTCCTACGAGCAGTACTTC. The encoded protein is CASSYSPGHSYEQYF.

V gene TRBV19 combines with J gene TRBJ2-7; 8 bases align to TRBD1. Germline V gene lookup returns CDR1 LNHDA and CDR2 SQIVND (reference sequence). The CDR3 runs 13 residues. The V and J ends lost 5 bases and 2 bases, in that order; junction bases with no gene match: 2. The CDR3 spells CASSRTGPYEQYF. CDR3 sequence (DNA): TGTGCCAGTAGTCGGACAGGGCCCTACGAGCAGTACTTC.

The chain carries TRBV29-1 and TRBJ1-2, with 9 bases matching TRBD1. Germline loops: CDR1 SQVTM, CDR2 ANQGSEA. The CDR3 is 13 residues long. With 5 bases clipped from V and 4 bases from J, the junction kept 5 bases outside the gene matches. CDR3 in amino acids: CSVWTGDSYGYTF. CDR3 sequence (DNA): TGCAGCGTTTGGACAGGGGACAGCTATGGCTACACCTTC.

This CDR3 is CASSDGTTEDNEQFF. CDR3 DNA: TGTGCCAGCAGTGATGGGACAACAGAAGACAATGAGCAGTTCTTC. V is TRBV2 and J is TRBJ2-1; perhaps TRBD1 as D (6 bases). The CDR3 has 15 residues. Trimming removed 3 bases from V and 5 bases from J, with 14 bases in between. From germline, CDR1 is SNHLY and CDR2 FYNNEI.

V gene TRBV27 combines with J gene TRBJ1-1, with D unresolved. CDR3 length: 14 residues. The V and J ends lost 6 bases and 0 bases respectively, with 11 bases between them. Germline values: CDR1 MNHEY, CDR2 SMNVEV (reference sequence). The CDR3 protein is CASRIVSMNTEAFF. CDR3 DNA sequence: TGTGCCAGCAGAATTGTTAGTATGAACACTGAAGCTTTCTTT.

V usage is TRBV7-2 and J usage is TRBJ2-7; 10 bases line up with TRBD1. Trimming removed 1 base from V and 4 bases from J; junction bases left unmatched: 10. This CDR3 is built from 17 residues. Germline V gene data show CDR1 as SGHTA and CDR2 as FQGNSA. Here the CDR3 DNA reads TGTGCCAGCAGCTTAGGGTTCTGGGACAGGGGACCGTACGAGCAGTACTTC. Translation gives CASSLGFWDRGPYEQYF.

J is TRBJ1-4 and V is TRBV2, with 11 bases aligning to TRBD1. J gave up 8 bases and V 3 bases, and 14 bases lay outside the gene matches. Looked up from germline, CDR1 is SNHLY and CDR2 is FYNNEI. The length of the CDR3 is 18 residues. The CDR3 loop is CASSDTLGQGVVREKLFF. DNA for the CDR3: TGTGCCAGCAGTGATACTCTGGGACAGGGGGTGGTTAGGGAAAAACTGTTTTTT.

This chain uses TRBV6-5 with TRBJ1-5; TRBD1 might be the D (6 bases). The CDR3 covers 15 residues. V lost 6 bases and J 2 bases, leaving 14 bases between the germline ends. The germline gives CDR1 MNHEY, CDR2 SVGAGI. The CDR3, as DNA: TGTGCCAGCAGCCAGAGCAGGGGCGGCAATCAGCCCCAGCATTTT. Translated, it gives CASSQSRGGNQPQHF.

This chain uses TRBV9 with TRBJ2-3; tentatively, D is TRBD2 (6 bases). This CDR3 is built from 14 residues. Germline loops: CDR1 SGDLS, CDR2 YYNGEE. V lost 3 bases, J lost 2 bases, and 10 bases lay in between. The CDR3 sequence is CASSAGTYTDTQYF. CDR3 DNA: TGTGCCAGCAGCGCCGGGACTTACACAGATACGCAGTATTTT.

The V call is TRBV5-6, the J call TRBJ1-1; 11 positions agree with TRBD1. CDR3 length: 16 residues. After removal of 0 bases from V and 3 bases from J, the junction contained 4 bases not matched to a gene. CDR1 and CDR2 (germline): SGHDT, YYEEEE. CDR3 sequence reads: CASSLGTGGRYTEAFF. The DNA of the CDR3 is TGTGCCAGCAGCTTGGGGACAGGGGGCCGGTACACTGAAGCTTTCTTT.

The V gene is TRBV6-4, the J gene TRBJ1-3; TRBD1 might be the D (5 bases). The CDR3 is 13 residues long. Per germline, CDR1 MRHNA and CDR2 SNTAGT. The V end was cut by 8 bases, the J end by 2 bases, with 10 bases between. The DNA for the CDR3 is TGTGCCAGCGGGGGGGTAACTGGAAACACCATATATTTT. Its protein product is CASGGVTGNTIYF.

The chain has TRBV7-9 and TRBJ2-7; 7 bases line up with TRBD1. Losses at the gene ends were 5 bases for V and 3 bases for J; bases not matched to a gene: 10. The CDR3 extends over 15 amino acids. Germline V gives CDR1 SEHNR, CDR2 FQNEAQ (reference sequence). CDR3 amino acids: CASSGPGQINYEQYF. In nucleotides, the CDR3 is TGTGCCAGCAGCGGCCCGGGACAGATTAACTACGAGCAGTACTTC.

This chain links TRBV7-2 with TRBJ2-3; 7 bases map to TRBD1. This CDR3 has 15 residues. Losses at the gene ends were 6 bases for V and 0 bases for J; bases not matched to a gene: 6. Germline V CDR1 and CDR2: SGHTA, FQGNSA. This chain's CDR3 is CASRSGTASTDTQYF. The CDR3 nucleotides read TGTGCCAGCAGGTCGGGGACAGCAAGCACAGATACGCAGTATTTT.

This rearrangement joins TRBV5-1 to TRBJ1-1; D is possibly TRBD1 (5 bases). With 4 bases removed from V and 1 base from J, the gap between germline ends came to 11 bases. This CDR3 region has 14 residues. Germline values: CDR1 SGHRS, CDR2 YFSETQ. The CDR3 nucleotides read TGCGCCAGCAGCGCCGGGGGGGAGAACACTGAAGCTTTCTTT. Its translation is CASSAGGENTEAFF.

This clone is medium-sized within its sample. The CDR3 DNA follows: TGTGCCAGCAGTTCAGGGGGAGACACCATATATTTT. Amino acid sequence: CASSSGGDTIYF. The chain couples TRBV28 to TRBJ1-3, with TRBD1 matching 7 bases. Germline trimming cut 4 bases from V and 8 bases from J; bases unmatched to any gene: 2. The CDR3 has 12 residues. Germline V gene data show CDR1 as MDHEN and CDR2 as SYDVKM.

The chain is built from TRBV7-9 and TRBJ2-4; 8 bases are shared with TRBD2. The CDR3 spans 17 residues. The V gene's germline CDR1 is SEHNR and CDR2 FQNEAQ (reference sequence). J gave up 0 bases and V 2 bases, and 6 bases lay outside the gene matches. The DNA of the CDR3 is TGTGCCAGCAGCTTAATCGGGGGGGGGCTAGCCAAAAACATTCAGTACTTC. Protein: CASSLIGGGLAKNIQYF.

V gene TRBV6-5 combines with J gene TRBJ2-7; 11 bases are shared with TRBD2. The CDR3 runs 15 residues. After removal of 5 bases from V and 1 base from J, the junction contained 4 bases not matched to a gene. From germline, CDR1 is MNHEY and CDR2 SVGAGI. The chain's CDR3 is CASSLLAGASYEQYF. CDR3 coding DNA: TGTGCCAGCAGTCTACTAGCGGGGGCGTCCTACGAGCAGTACTTC.

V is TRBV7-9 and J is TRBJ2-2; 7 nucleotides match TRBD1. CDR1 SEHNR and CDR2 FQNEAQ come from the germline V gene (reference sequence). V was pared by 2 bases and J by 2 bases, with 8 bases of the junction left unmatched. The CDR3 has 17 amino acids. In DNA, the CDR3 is TGTGCCAGCAGCTTAATTCGAGGGGGCAAAAACACCGGGGAGCTGTTTTTT. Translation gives CASSLIRGGKNTGELFF.

The CDR3 reads CASSRLAGEHEQFF. In DNA form, the CDR3 reads TGTGCCAGCAGCAGACTAGCGGGAGAACATGAGCAGTTCTTC. This sequence joins TRBV21-1 and TRBJ2-1; the D call in the table, TRBD2, was not verified against the DNA. TRBV21-1 is labeled a pseudogene. The length of the CDR3 is 14 residues.

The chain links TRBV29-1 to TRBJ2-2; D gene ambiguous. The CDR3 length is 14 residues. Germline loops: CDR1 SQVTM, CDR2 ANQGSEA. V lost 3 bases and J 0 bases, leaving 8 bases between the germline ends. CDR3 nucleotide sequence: TGCAGCGTTGAGGCCGGGTCGAACACCGGGGAGCTGTTTTTT. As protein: CSVEAGSNTGELFF.

The CDR3 sequence is CASSLIPGQGSAGANVLTF. CDR3 coding DNA: TGTGCCAGCAGCTTGATACCCGGACAGGGGTCGGCTGGGGCCAACGTCCTGACTTTC. The chain couples TRBV5-4 to TRBJ2-6, with TRBD1 matching over 9 bases. The ends lost 1 base at V and 2 bases at J; junction bases unmatched: 10. This CDR3 is 19 amino acids long. Germline CDR1 SGHNT, CDR2 YYREEE (reference sequence).